This TCR beta chain was profiled in a study of response to subunit inactivated influenza vaccine. Study-level points and caveats: Few new T cells, the authors suggested, are recruited by each seasonal influenza vaccination.

TCRdb ran MiXCR on the RT-PCR reads and lists one entry per CDR3 protein. The table has 600,000 to 850,000 distinct CDR3 sequences, about 14% seen once; the top ten hold around 7.6%. This clonotype was seen only a few times. The target antigen is unknown. Germline V lookup: CDR1 SGHTA, CDR2 FQGNSA. Trimming pared 4 bases from V and 5 bases from J, leaving 9 bases between. The CDR3 totals 13 residues. This sequence originates from a man aged 50 to 59 who received an inactivated influenza vaccine. V usage is TRBV7-2 and J usage is TRBJ2-1; tentatively, D is TRBD2 (5 bases). This specimen consisted of PBMCs from blood, obtained 14 days before vaccination. The chain's CDR3 is CASSSNGDNEQFF. CDR3 DNA sequence: TGTGCCAGCAGCTCAAACGGGGACAATGAGCAGTTCTTC.